These T cell receptor beta chains were read from a single sample in a study of CD8+CD57+ T cells in acquired aplastic anemia. TCRdb redid the calling of the reads with MiXCR, one entry per CDR3 protein. This sample yields some 240,000 distinct CDR3 sequences, of which roughly 35% are seen a single time; 1% to 1.3% belongs to the top ten. Sequenced: sorted CD4+, CD8+, or CD8+CD57+ T cells (not recorded which) from PBMCs. These receptors were taken from a human donor in good health, serving as a control. Each CDR3 is given with its conserved first and last residue. A D gene is named only where the DNA matches it firmly. Not every row has a clone size; where given, it reads once, few, many or a size class.

abundance: many; j_gene: TRBJ1-2; v_gene: TRBV6-1; d_gene: NA; CDR3nt: TGTGCCAGCAGTCCAGGGATTCCTAACTATGGCTACACCTTC; CDR3aa: CASSPGIPNYGYTF
abundance: many; j_gene: TRBJ2-2; v_gene: TRBV7-3; d_gene: NA; CDR3nt: TGTGCCAGCAGCTTGCATATCACCGGGGAGCTGTTTTTT; CDR3aa: CASSLHITGELFF
abundance: few; j_gene: TRBJ2-5; v_gene: TRBV7-2; d_gene: NA; CDR3nt: TGTGCCAGCAGCAAACAGGTTAGGGAGACCCAGTACTTC; CDR3aa: CASSKQVRETQYF
abundance: once; j_gene: TRBJ1-6; v_gene: TRBV7-9; d_gene: NA; CDR3nt: TGTGCCAGCAGCTACTTGGGGTATTCACCCCTCCACTTT; CDR3aa: CASSYLGYSPLHF
abundance: few; j_gene: TRBJ1-3; v_gene: TRBV30; d_gene: NA; CDR3nt: TGTGCCTGGAGTGCCGCGGGTGCGGGAAACACCATATATTTT; CDR3aa: CAWSAAGAGNTIYF
abundance: NA; j_gene: TRBJ2-1; v_gene: TRBV24-1; d_gene: NA; CDR3nt: TGTGCCACCAGTGATAGTTCGGACTACAATGAGCAGTTCTTC; CDR3aa: CATSDSSDYNEQFF
abundance: many; j_gene: TRBJ2-3; v_gene: TRBV20-1; d_gene: NA; CDR3nt: TGCAGTGCTAGAGATCAGCGTAGCACAGATACGCAGTATTTT; CDR3aa: CSARDQRSTDTQYF
abundance: NA; j_gene: TRBJ1-2; v_gene: TRBV24-1; d_gene: TRBD1; CDR3nt: TGTGCCAGAAACCGGGACAGGGTCAACTATGGCTACACCTTC; CDR3aa: CARNRDRVNYGYTF
abundance: many; j_gene: TRBJ2-1; v_gene: TRBV2; d_gene: TRBD2; CDR3nt: TGTGCCAGCAGGCTCGGACTAGCGGGGGGGCTATGGTTCTTC; CDR3aa: CASRLGLAGGLWFF
abundance: many; j_gene: TRBJ1-2; v_gene: TRBV7-8; d_gene: NA; CDR3nt: TGTGCCAGCAGCTCCCTGTCGAGTTATGGCTACACCTTC; CDR3aa: CASSSLSSYGYTF
abundance: many; j_gene: TRBJ1-1; v_gene: TRBV14; d_gene: NA; CDR3nt: TGTGCCAGCAGCCAAGTAATTAGGACCCCGAGGGACACTGAAGCTTTCTTT; CDR3aa: CASSQVIRTPRDTEAFF
abundance: many; j_gene: TRBJ2-1; v_gene: TRBV5-1; d_gene: NA; CDR3nt: TGCGCCAGCAGCTTGGCCGCAGAGTACAATGAGCAGTTCTTC; CDR3aa: CASSLAAEYNEQFF
abundance: few; j_gene: TRBJ1-6; v_gene: TRBV11-2; d_gene: NA; CDR3nt: TGTGCCAGCAGGTCCCTGTGGGGGGGGCGAAATTCACCCCTCCACTTT; CDR3aa: CASRSLWGGRNSPLHF
abundance: many; j_gene: TRBJ1-1; v_gene: TRBV6-1; d_gene: NA; CDR3nt: TGTGCCACAGGGTCCGGGAACACTGAAGCTTTCTTT; CDR3aa: CATGSGNTEAFF
abundance: NA; j_gene: TRBJ2-2; v_gene: TRBV29-1; d_gene: TRBD1; CDR3nt: TGCAGCGCAGGGGGCGAGGTATCCACCGGGGAGCTGTTTTTT; CDR3aa: CSAGGEVSTGELFF
abundance: NA; j_gene: TRBJ2-5; v_gene: TRBV10-2; d_gene: TRBD1; CDR3nt: TGCGCCAGCAGTGATTCGGCGGTAACGCGGGCAGGGGGAGAGACCCAGTACTTC; CDR3aa: CASSDSAVTRAGGETQYF
abundance: many; j_gene: TRBJ2-7; v_gene: TRBV7-2; d_gene: NA; CDR3nt: TGTGCCAGCAGCCCACTTTGGGGGCCCGGGTACGAGCAGTACTTC; CDR3aa: CASSPLWGPGYEQYF
abundance: many; j_gene: TRBJ1-6; v_gene: TRBV2; d_gene: NA; CDR3nt: TGTGCCAGCAGTGAGCAGCGTCCAAGAGATTCACCCCTCCACTTT; CDR3aa: CASSEQRPRDSPLHF
abundance: NA; j_gene: TRBJ1-5; v_gene: TRBV20-1; d_gene: NA; CDR3nt: TGCAGTGCTAGAGGTGCCGGACTAGCGGGTCAGCCCCAGCATTTT; CDR3aa: CSARGAGLAGQPQHF
abundance: NA; j_gene: TRBJ1-5; v_gene: TRBV2; d_gene: NA; CDR3nt: TGTGCCAGCAGTGAACCGAGGGACATCGGTTACGTCAATCAGCCCCAGCATTTT; CDR3aa: CASSEPRDIGYVNQPQHF
abundance: once; j_gene: TRBJ2-5; v_gene: TRBV15; d_gene: NA; CDR3nt: TGTGCCACCAGCAGAGAGGGCTTGGGGGAGACCCAGTACTTC; CDR3aa: CATSREGLGETQYF
abundance: NA; j_gene: TRBJ1-2; v_gene: TRBV19; d_gene: NA; CDR3nt: TGTGCCAGTAGTATCGAAGGGGACGGCTACACCTTC; CDR3aa: CASSIEGDGYTF
abundance: NA; j_gene: TRBJ1-6; v_gene: TRBV11-2; d_gene: NA; CDR3nt: TGTGCCAGCAGCCCACACCGGGATCACGGCTTTAATTCACCCCTCCACTTT; CDR3aa: CASSPHRDHGFNSPLHF
abundance: NA; j_gene: TRBJ2-6; v_gene: TRBV2; d_gene: NA; CDR3nt: TGTGCCAGGACTAAAGGGGTAGGACAGACATCTGGGGCCAACGTCCTGACTTTC; CDR3aa: CARTKGVGQTSGANVLTF
abundance: NA; j_gene: TRBJ2-1; v_gene: TRBV6-1; d_gene: TRBD2; CDR3nt: TGTGCCAGCCTCCCGTCTCTAGCGGAGTCGTACAATGAGCAGTTCTTC; CDR3aa: CASLPSLAESYNEQFF
abundance: NA; j_gene: TRBJ2-3; v_gene: TRBV4-2; d_gene: NA; CDR3nt: TGTGCCAGCAGCCAAGTCGGGGTTGCCGATACGCAGTATTTT; CDR3aa: CASSQVGVADTQYF
abundance: NA; j_gene: TRBJ2-7; v_gene: TRBV9; d_gene: NA; CDR3nt: TGTGCCAGCAGCTCGACGTCCTGCGAGCAGTACTTC; CDR3aa: CASSSTSCEQYF
abundance: many; j_gene: TRBJ2-4; v_gene: TRBV24-1; d_gene: TRBD1; CDR3nt: TGTGCCACCAGTGATTCTGGACAGGGGTTGGCCAAAAACATTCAGTACTTC; CDR3aa: CATSDSGQGLAKNIQYF
abundance: many; j_gene: TRBJ2-7; v_gene: TRBV20-1; d_gene: TRBD2; CDR3nt: TGCAGTGCTAGAGGCTTACTAGCGGGATCTTACTACGAGCAGTACTTC; CDR3aa: CSARGLLAGSYYEQYF
abundance: many; j_gene: TRBJ2-1; v_gene: TRBV24-1; d_gene: TRBD1; CDR3nt: TGTGCCACCAGTGATGTAGGACAGGGGGCACGTGAGCAGTTCTTC; CDR3aa: CATSDVGQGAREQFF
abundance: NA; j_gene: TRBJ2-2; v_gene: TRBV5-1; d_gene: NA; CDR3nt: TGCGCCAGCAGCGGGGGGGCTAGCGGATACACCGGGGAGCTGTTTTTT; CDR3aa: CASSGGASGYTGELFF
abundance: once; j_gene: TRBJ1-2; v_gene: TRBV29-1; d_gene: NA; CDR3nt: TGCAGCGTTGAAGGAGAGAGGGGGTACTATGGCTACACCTTC; CDR3aa: CSVEGERGYYGYTF
abundance: NA; j_gene: TRBJ1-4; v_gene: TRBV5-1; d_gene: NA; CDR3nt: TGCGCCTGCAGCTTGGCTCCTAATGAAAAACTGTTTTTT; CDR3aa: CACSLAPNEKLFF
abundance: NA; j_gene: TRBJ1-1; v_gene: TRBV2; d_gene: TRBD1; CDR3nt: TGTGCCTGGACCGGGACAGGGAACACTGAAGCTTTCTTT; CDR3aa: CAWTGTGNTEAFF
abundance: NA; j_gene: TRBJ2-1; v_gene: TRBV24-1; d_gene: TRBD1; CDR3nt: TGTGCCACCAGTTCGAGTGAAGGGAGGGACAGGGACTACAATGGGCAGTTCTTC; CDR3aa: CATSSSEGRDRDYNGQFF
abundance: few; j_gene: TRBJ1-1; v_gene: TRBV20-1; d_gene: NA; CDR3nt: TGCAGTGCTAGGACATGGGGCCGGAGTGAAGCTTTCTTT; CDR3aa: CSARTWGRSEAFF
abundance: many; j_gene: TRBJ1-6; v_gene: TRBV6-1; d_gene: NA; CDR3nt: TGTGCCAGCAGAAACAGTAATTCACCCCTCCACTTT; CDR3aa: CASRNSNSPLHF
abundance: NA; j_gene: TRBJ2-7; v_gene: TRBV12-3/TRBV12-4; d_gene: TRBD1; CDR3nt: TGTGCCAGCAGCCGGGACAGGGGATTTTACGAGCAGTACTTC; CDR3aa: CASSRDRGFYEQYF
abundance: NA; j_gene: TRBJ2-2; v_gene: TRBV5-1; d_gene: NA; CDR3nt: TGCGCCAGCAGCCGCGGGGGACAGATCAACACCGGGGAGCTGTTTTTT; CDR3aa: CASSRGGQINTGELFF
abundance: NA; j_gene: TRBJ1-1; v_gene: TRBV5-5; d_gene: NA; CDR3nt: TGTGCCAGCAGCTTGGTCAGGGCGAATATGAACACTGAAGCTTTCTTT; CDR3aa: CASSLVRANMNTEAFF
abundance: many; j_gene: TRBJ1-1; v_gene: TRBV19; d_gene: NA; CDR3nt: TGTGCCAGTAGTATCGGGGCTCAGGGATCAGGGACTGAAGCTTTCTTT; CDR3aa: CASSIGAQGSGTEAFF
abundance: NA; j_gene: TRBJ1-1; v_gene: TRBV19; d_gene: NA; CDR3nt: TGTGCCAGTAGCGACCCCGGGGGGGGAGGCACTGAAGCTTTCTTT; CDR3aa: CASSDPGGGGTEAFF
abundance: many; j_gene: TRBJ2-7; v_gene: TRBV10-3; d_gene: NA; CDR3nt: TGTGCCATCAGTGAGTTCTACGGGGCTCTCTCCTACGAGCAGTACTTC; CDR3aa: CAISEFYGALSYEQYF
abundance: few; j_gene: TRBJ1-4; v_gene: TRBV6-1; d_gene: NA; CDR3nt: TGTGCCAGCAGTAGACCGATCGGGACGCCCTCAACTAATGAAAAACTGTTTTTT; CDR3aa: CASSRPIGTPSTNEKLFF
abundance: few; j_gene: TRBJ2-3; v_gene: TRBV25-1; d_gene: TRBD1; CDR3nt: TGTGCCAGCAGCCCCCGAGGGGACAGGGTTATAGATACGCAGTATTTT; CDR3aa: CASSPRGDRVIDTQYF
abundance: many; j_gene: TRBJ1-4; v_gene: TRBV19; d_gene: TRBD1; CDR3nt: TGTGCCAGTAGGGGTACAGGGACAGGCGAAAAACTGTTTTTT; CDR3aa: CASRGTGTGEKLFF
abundance: many; j_gene: TRBJ2-2; v_gene: TRBV10-3; d_gene: NA; CDR3nt: TGTGCCTCCACCGGGGAGGCTAGCGTAGCCGGGGAGCTGTTTTTT; CDR3aa: CASTGEASVAGELFF
abundance: NA; j_gene: TRBJ2-1; v_gene: TRBV6-1; d_gene: NA; CDR3nt: TGTGCCAGCAGTGGCGGACTCTCCAACAATGAGCAGTTCTTC; CDR3aa: CASSGGLSNNEQFF
abundance: few; j_gene: TRBJ1-5; v_gene: TRBV19; d_gene: NA; CDR3nt: TGTGCCAGTAGTACCCTGGAGCCCCAGCATTTT; CDR3aa: CASSTLEPQHF
abundance: NA; j_gene: TRBJ2-5; v_gene: TRBV5-5; d_gene: TRBD2; CDR3nt: TGTGCCAGCAGCCCCCGGGCTAGCGGGAGTTACGAGACCCAGTACTTC; CDR3aa: CASSPRASGSYETQYF
abundance: many; j_gene: TRBJ1-6; v_gene: TRBV6-1; d_gene: TRBD1; CDR3nt: TGTGCCAGCAGCTGGACAGGGGTAGCTAATTCACCCCTCCACTTT; CDR3aa: CASSWTGVANSPLHF
abundance: NA; j_gene: TRBJ2-5; v_gene: TRBV2; d_gene: NA; CDR3nt: TGTGCCAGCAGTGTAGGTTCTCCCCAAGAGACCCAGTACTTC; CDR3aa: CASSVGSPQETQYF
abundance: once; j_gene: TRBJ2-7; v_gene: TRBV24-1; d_gene: NA; CDR3nt: TGTGCCACCAGTGATACACGGGGCGTTGGATCCTACGAGCAGTACTTC; CDR3aa: CATSDTRGVGSYEQYF
abundance: few; j_gene: TRBJ1-1; v_gene: TRBV7-9; d_gene: NA; CDR3nt: TGTGCCAGCACCCAATCGCGGGGGGGTGAAGCTTTCTTT; CDR3aa: CASTQSRGGEAFF
abundance: NA; j_gene: TRBJ1-2; v_gene: TRBV25-1; d_gene: NA; CDR3nt: TGTGCCAGCAGTTACTCGATGGGCGCGGCTAACTATGGCTACACCTTC; CDR3aa: CASSYSMGAANYGYTF
abundance: NA; j_gene: TRBJ1-4; v_gene: TRBV7-2; d_gene: NA; CDR3nt: TGTGCCAGCAGCCCATGGAGGAATGAAAAACTGTTTTTT; CDR3aa: CASSPWRNEKLFF
abundance: NA; j_gene: TRBJ2-5; v_gene: TRBV5-1; d_gene: TRBD1; CDR3nt: TGCGCCAGCAGCTACGTACAGGGGTCCCAAGAGACCCAGTACTTC; CDR3aa: CASSYVQGSQETQYF
abundance: many; j_gene: TRBJ2-3; v_gene: TRBV11-2; d_gene: TRBD1; CDR3nt: TGTGCCAGCAGCTTAGGCAGGGGGTCCCCAGATACGCAGTATTTT; CDR3aa: CASSLGRGSPDTQYF